The clone carrying this T cell receptor (beta chain) has a handful of counts. Germline V gene lookup returns CDR1 SEHNR and CDR2 FQNEAQ (reference sequence). The CDR3 contains 15 residues. The V gene lost 3 bases and the J gene lost 2 bases, with 11 bases spanning the gap. MiXCR, applied by TCRdb to the RT-PCR reads, yields one record per CDR3 protein. The table shows roughly 880,000 distinct CDR3 sequences, with more than 15% occurring only once. The data derive from a study of patients and donors after allogeneic stem cell transplantation. The sequence came from a human donor who was either an allogeneic HSCT recipient or a stem cell or donor lymphocyte infusion donor (not recorded which). It is not recorded whose cells these are; they may come from a transplant donor. Specimen: blood, either unsorted or a sorted T cell fraction (not recorded which). This chain links TRBV7-9 with TRBJ2-1; no firm D call. Written as DNA, the CDR3 is TGTGCCAGCAGCTTGGTCCCGCAAGCCTACAATGAGCAGTTCTTC. It yields the protein CASSLVPQAYNEQFF.